The 26 T cell receptor beta chains reported below all come from one sample, sequenced in a study of cytomegalovirus exposure and HLA in healthy donors. The PCR ran on 60 Vbeta and 13 Jbeta primers. Here immunoSEQ multiplex PCR was the method, and the copy in TCRdb shows in-frame clones only, minus some. The data show tens of thousands of clones, about 80% seen once. The specimen was PBMCs. Receptors were obtained from a man aged 55 to 70 in good health and CMV-seropositive.

DNA of the CDR3: TGTGCCAGCAAAGGGGGGGGAGGGGGATCACCCCTCCACTTT. Amino acids: CASKGGGGGSPLHF. This chain links TRBV6-1 with TRBJ1-6; a possible D gene is TRBD1 (6 bases). Germline assignment: CDR1 MNHNS and CDR2 SASEGT. CDR3 length equals 14 residues. Trimming shortened V by 7 bases and J by 10 bases, and 17 bases separated the two germline ends.

The table lists this clone with a count of one. The chain recombines TRBV27 with TRBJ1-6, with 7 bases fitting TRBD1. Trimming took 5 bases from V and 6 from J; bases not matched to a gene: 4. The CDR3 is 14 residues long. Germline-derived CDR1 and CDR2 are MNHEY and SMNVEV (reference sequence). The CDR3 region is CASSVQGSNSPLHF. In DNA, the CDR3 is TGTGCCAGCAGTGTACAGGGGTCTAATTCACCCCTCCACTTT.

This chain links TRBV7-9 with TRBJ1-6; D unresolved. Germline CDR1 SEHNR, CDR2 FQNEAQ (reference sequence). Between the trimmed V and J ends, which lost 3 bases and 9 bases, there was a span of 12 bases. The CDR3 contains 14 residues. As DNA, the CDR3 is TGTGCCAGCAGCTTTATGGCGGTCGGTTCACCCCTCCACTTT. Residues: CASSFMAVGSPLHF.

The V call is TRBV5-1, the J call TRBJ2-2; 7 bases map to TRBD1. The germline V gene has CDR1 SGHRS and CDR2 YFSETQ. The CDR3 is 16 amino acids. After removal of 4 bases from V and 0 bases from J, the junction contained 6 bases not matched to a gene. The CDR3 reads CASSPGQATNTGELFF. Written as DNA, the CDR3 is TGCGCCAGCAGCCCAGGACAGGCCACGAACACCGGGGAGCTGTTTTTT.

The chain recombines TRBV6-1 with TRBJ1-2; D gene unclear. Trimming removed 8 bases from V and 4 bases from J, with 8 bases in between. The germline CDR1 and CDR2 sequences are MNHNS and SASEGT. The CDR3 consists of 11 residues. DNA of the CDR3: TGTGCCAGCCAGGCTGTCTATGGCTACACCTTC. Its protein is CASQAVYGYTF.

J is TRBJ2-7 and V is TRBV7-8; 8 bases line up with TRBD1. V lost 7 bases to trimming and J lost 6 bases; unmatched junction nucleotides: 20. CDR1 SGHVS and CDR2 FQNEAQ come from the germline V gene. This CDR3 is built from 17 residues. The CDR3 region is CASTPLRAQGAASEQYF. The CDR3 coding sequence is TGTGCCAGCACGCCCCTCCGGGCCCAGGGGGCTGCGAGCGAGCAGTACTTC.

The chain uses TRBV11-3 and TRBJ2-2; 10 bases agree with TRBD1. The germline gives CDR1 SGHNT, CDR2 YENEEA. This CDR3 is 15 amino acids long. The trim removed 5 bases at V and 4 bases at J, leaving 4 bases unmatched. Here the CDR3 reads CASSPRTGGTGELFF. CDR3 nucleotide sequence: TGTGCCAGCAGCCCCAGGACAGGGGGCACCGGGGAGCTGTTTTTT.

The chain employs TRBV11-3 and TRBJ1-1; the match to TRBD1 covers 9 bases. CDR1 SGHNT and CDR2 YENEEA come from the germline V gene. V dropped 2 bases and J dropped 7; count of bases not matched to a gene: 17. The CDR3 extends over 18 amino acids. The CDR3 DNA follows: TGTGCCAGCAGCTTATACGAGAGAGTGGGACAGGGCCATATTGAAGCTTTCTTT. Its protein product is CASSLYERVGQGHIEAFF.

The chain has TRBV29-1 and TRBJ2-1; D remains unclear. This CDR3 contains 10 residues. Deletions cut 7 bases from V and 5 bases from J, with 6 bases between. Germline CDR1 and CDR2: SQVTM and ANQGSEA. The CDR3 reads CSALHNEQFF. CDR3 DNA sequence: TGCAGCGCCCTCCACAATGAGCAGTTCTTC.

This clone was counted a few times. The chain recombines TRBV6-6 with TRBJ2-3, with a tentative D call TRBD2 (6 bases). The germline gives CDR1 MNHNY, CDR2 SVGAGI (reference sequence). Between the trimmed V and J ends, which lost 2 bases and 3 bases, there was a span of 12 bases. The CDR3 runs to 15 residues. CDR3: CASSYLGGATDTQYF. The CDR3 region has the DNA TGTGCCAGCAGTTACCTGGGGGGAGCAACAGATACGCAGTATTTT.

The V and J genes are TRBV5-1 and TRBJ1-4, with D tentatively TRBD1 (6 bases). Germline assignment: CDR1 SGHRS and CDR2 YFSETQ. The length of the CDR3 is 17 residues. V was clipped by 3 bases and J by 0 bases, with 15 bases between them. This chain's CDR3 is CASSSGVGNPTNEKLFF. The CDR3 nucleotides read TGCGCCAGCAGCTCAGGGGTGGGGAATCCAACTAATGAAAAACTGTTTTTT.

The CDR3, as DNA: TGTGCCATCAGTGGTTCAGGTGGGACTAGCACAGATACGCAGTATTTT. Translated, it gives CAISGSGGTSTDTQYF. The rearrangement joins TRBV10-3 to TRBJ2-3; maybe TRBD2 (6 bases). The CDR3 runs to 16 residues. The germline gives CDR1 ENHRY, CDR2 SYGVKD. Trimming shortened V by 4 bases and J by 0 bases, and 14 bases separated the two germline ends.

This clone appeared a few times. The J gene is TRBJ1-1, the V gene TRBV11-2, with TRBD1 identical over 8 bases. Germline CDR1 reads SGHAT; CDR2 reads FQNNGV. The CDR3 loop spans 17 amino acids. V trimming: 4 bases; J trimming: 1 base; junction bases outside the gene matches: 11. The chain's CDR3 is CASSSVDRTGRNTEAFF. The CDR3 DNA is TGTGCCAGCAGCTCCGTAGACCGGACAGGGAGGAACACTGAAGCTTTCTTT.

The chain joins TRBV2 to TRBJ1-2; D is undetermined. The CDR3 is made up of 13 amino acids. From germline, CDR1 is SNHLY and CDR2 FYNNEI. V gave up 2 bases and J gave up 6 bases, with 10 bases separating them. CDR3: CASSEWRADGYTF. For the CDR3, the DNA is TGTGCCAGCAGTGAATGGAGAGCGGATGGCTACACCTTC.

The chain links TRBV4-1 to TRBJ2-6, with D possibly being TRBD1 (5 bases). CDR3 length equals 14 residues. Deletions cut 1 base from V and 9 bases from J, with 10 bases between. Germline V CDR1 and CDR2: MGHRA, YSYEKL. CDR3 DNA sequence: TGCGCCAGCAGCCAAGGACCCCAGGGCAACGTCCTGACTTTC. Translated, it gives CASSQGPQGNVLTF.

This clone showed up just once. This sequence joins TRBV2 and TRBJ1-2, with TRBD1 identical over 8 bases. The germline V gene has CDR1 SNHLY and CDR2 FYNNEI. V was pared by 10 bases and J by 3 bases, with 7 bases of the junction left unmatched. This CDR3 spans 13 amino acids. For the CDR3, the DNA is TGTGCCATCGTGAAGGACAGGGACTATGGCTACACCTTC. Its protein is CAIVKDRDYGYTF. Combining the CDR3 with reference TRBV2 and TRBJ1-2 gives the whole variable domain EPEVTQTPSHQVTQMGQEVILRCVPISNHLYFYWYRQILGQKVEFLVSFYNNEISEKSEIFDDQFSVERPDGSNFTLKIRSTKLEDSAMYFCAIVKDRDYGYTFGSGTRLTVV.

The chain combines TRBV7-2 with TRBJ1-6; D is uncertain. V was trimmed by 5 bases and J by 4 bases, leaving 9 bases between them. Per the germline V gene, CDR1 is SGHTA and CDR2 is FQGNSA. This CDR3 comprises 14 residues. CDR3 loop: CASSRREYNSPLHF. CDR3 bases: TGTGCCAGCAGCAGAAGGGAGTATAATTCACCCCTCCACTTT.

The chain couples TRBV15 to TRBJ1-3, with D tentatively TRBD1 (6 bases). This CDR3 has 18 residues. The germline V and J ends were trimmed by 3 bases and 4 bases, with 22 bases remaining between them. Germline CDR1 and CDR2: LNHNV and YYDKDF (reference sequence). CDR3 in amino acids: CATSRGLGKTGGGNTIYF. The CDR3 nucleotides are TGTGCCACCAGCAGGGGTCTCGGGAAGACAGGTGGAGGAAACACCATATATTTT.

The gene calls are TRBV7-8 and TRBJ2-6, with TRBD1 as a possible D gene (5 bases). The V end was cut by 3 bases, the J end by 2 bases, with 14 bases between. Germline CDR1 and CDR2: SGHVS and FQNEAQ. This CDR3 contains 17 residues. CDR3: CASSFTVTGTGANVLTF. CDR3 sequence (DNA): TGTGCCAGCAGCTTTACCGTAACAGGCACTGGGGCCAACGTCCTGACTTTC.

In this sample, this clone turned up a few times. This chain links TRBV4-2 with TRBJ2-5, with TRBD2 matching 10 bases. V lost 5 bases to trimming and J lost 3 bases; unmatched junction nucleotides: 9. CDR1 is LGHNA, CDR2 YNFKEQ, per germline. This CDR3 is built from 16 residues. The CDR3 is CASSEYRSGGKETQYF. The DNA for the CDR3 is TGTGCCAGCAGCGAATACCGTAGCGGGGGGAAAGAGACCCAGTACTTC.

This rearrangement joins TRBV11-2 to TRBJ2-2; 8 positions agree with TRBD1. With 2 bases clipped from V and 5 bases from J, the junction kept 10 bases outside the gene matches. The CDR3 runs 17 residues. CDR1 SGHAT and CDR2 FQNNGV come from the germline V gene. The CDR3, as DNA: TGTGCCAGCAGCTTACCCTCGGACAGGGCTGTGACCGGGGAGCTGTTTTTT. This gives the protein CASSLPSDRAVTGELFF.

This clone was counted once. The chain uses TRBV7-9 and TRBJ2-3; 9 nucleotides align to TRBD1. V shed 5 bases and J 6 bases; nucleotides not matched to a gene: 9. CDR1 and CDR2 (germline): SEHNR, FQNEAQ (reference sequence). This CDR3 region has 15 residues. CDR3 amino acids: CASSLDRGRLDTQYF. Written as DNA, the CDR3 is TGTGCCAGCAGCCTGGACAGGGGTCGCTTGGATACGCAGTATTTT.

The chain uses TRBV5-5 and TRBJ1-5, with 7 bases aligning to TRBD1. With 0 bases clipped from V and 5 bases from J, the junction kept 11 bases outside the gene matches. Germline V gives CDR1 SGHKS, CDR2 YYEKEE (reference sequence). This CDR3 is 17 amino acids long. The CDR3 reads CASSLVDLGRGDQPQHF. The CDR3 DNA sequence: TGTGCCAGCAGCTTGGTGGACCTCGGCAGGGGGGATCAGCCCCAGCATTTT. Full variable domain (missing parts from reference TRBV5-5 and TRBJ1-5): DAGVTQSPTHLIKTRGQQVTLRCSPISGHKSVSWYQQVLGQGPQFIFQYYEKEERGRGNFPDRFSARQFPNYSSELNVNALLLGDSALYLCASSLVDLGRGDQPQHFGDGTRLSIL.

This clone was recorded a few times. The chain is built from TRBV19 and TRBJ1-1; no definite D call. The germline V gene encodes CDR1 LNHDA and CDR2 SQIVND (reference sequence). V dropped 7 bases and J dropped 0 bases, with 12 bases sitting between them. The CDR3 contains 14 residues. The CDR3 DNA follows: TGTGCCAGTAAGATCGAGGGCCTGAACACTGAAGCTTTCTTT. Encoded protein: CASKIEGLNTEAFF.

The CDR3 coding sequence is TGTGCCAGCAGGGACAGGGATAGCAATCAGCCCCAGCATTTT. The encoded protein is CASRDRDSNQPQHF. The chain carries TRBV6-6 and TRBJ1-5; 8 nucleotides match TRBD1. The germline gives CDR1 MNHNY, CDR2 SVGAGI (reference sequence). The CDR3 has 14 amino acids. Germline trimming cut 6 bases from V and 0 bases from J; bases unmatched to any gene: 1.

The V call is TRBV11-2, the J call TRBJ1-1; possible D gene TRBD1, 6 bases. The CDR3 covers 14 residues. The V gene lost 4 bases and the J gene lost 3 bases, with 12 bases spanning the gap. CDR1 is SGHAT and CDR2 is FQNNGV in the germline V gene. The CDR3 DNA follows: TGTGCCAGCAGCTACCGCAGGGGCGACACTGAAGCTTTCTTT. This gives the protein CASSYRRGDTEAFF.